This TCR beta chain is drawn from a study of T-cell memory formation after mild COVID-19. This clonotype has a handful of counts. TCRdb re-called the 5' RACE reads with MiXCR, one entry per CDR3 protein. The sample contains fewer than 600,000 distinct CDR3 sequences, approximately 21% of which appear only once. Between the trimmed V and J ends, which lost 11 bases and 3 bases, there was a span of 26 bases. The CDR3 totals 17 residues. Germline V gene data show CDR1 as SEHNR and CDR2 as FQNEAQ (reference sequence). The source of this sequence is an adult woman who had mild COVID-19 (a few samples of this study predate the infection). Cell type and time point are not known. Sequencing was done on a sample of PBMCs or a T cell subset sorted from them (not recorded which). V and J are TRBV7-9 and TRBJ2-1, with D possibly matching TRBD2 (6 bases). CDR3 amino acids: CAGEQDGEVRFYNEQFF. The CDR3 DNA follows: TGTGCCGGCGAGCAGGATGGGGAGGTGAGATTCTACAATGAGCAGTTCTTC.